This is a list of T cell receptor beta chains from one sample in a study of shared clonotypes between healthy human individuals. The table came from immunoSEQ multiplex PCR; TCRdb's copy has only in-frame clones and leaves some out. Counted here are 980,000 or so clones, about 80% occurring once; the ten biggest clones make up approximately 1.5%. The material sequenced was memory CD4+ T cells sorted from blood. These receptors came from a man in his late teens or twenties in good health. CDR3s include the opening cysteine and the closing phenylalanine or tryptophan. D genes are given only for firm matches. Size tells how often a clone was seen (once, few, many) or the class of an expanded clone, and some rows leave it out.

CDR3aa: CASRAPEYQETQYF
CDR3nt: TGTGCCAGCAGGGCCCCTGAGTACCAAGAGACCCAGTACTTC
d_gene: .
j_gene: TRBJ2-5
v_gene: TRBV2
abundance: .

CDR3aa: CASSPKGGEAFF
CDR3nt: TGTGCCAGCAGCCCGAAGGGGGGAGAAGCTTTCTTT
d_gene: .
j_gene: TRBJ1-1
v_gene: TRBV6-5
abundance: .

CDR3aa: CASSPDSYNSPLHF
CDR3nt: TGTGCCAGCAGCCCGGACAGTTATAATTCACCCCTCCACTTT
d_gene: .
j_gene: TRBJ1-6
v_gene: TRBV7-9
abundance: .

CDR3aa: CASSITTGGYGYTF
CDR3nt: TGTGCCAGTAGTATTACGACGGGGGGCTATGGCTACACCTTC
d_gene: .
j_gene: TRBJ1-2
v_gene: TRBV19
abundance: .

CDR3aa: CASSQDSNRGQGNTIYF
CDR3nt: TGCGCCAGCAGCCAAGATTCGAACAGGGGGCAAGGAAACACCATATATTTT
d_gene: TRBD1
j_gene: TRBJ1-3
v_gene: TRBV4-1
abundance: once

CDR3aa: CASSSSGASTDTQYF
CDR3nt: TGTGCCAGCAGCTCTAGCGGAGCTAGCACAGATACGCAGTATTTT
d_gene: TRBD2
j_gene: TRBJ2-3
v_gene: TRBV9
abundance: .

CDR3aa: CAISDGQANLFPDTQYF
CDR3nt: TGTGCCATCAGTGACGGACAGGCCAACCTTTTCCCAGATACGCAGTATTTT
d_gene: TRBD1
j_gene: TRBJ2-3
v_gene: TRBV10-3
abundance: .

CDR3aa: CASSPGVGYGYTF
CDR3nt: TGTGCCAGTAGTCCCGGGGTGGGGTATGGCTACACCTTC
d_gene: .
j_gene: TRBJ1-2
v_gene: TRBV19
abundance: .

CDR3aa: CASSLNGGINYEQYF
CDR3nt: TGTGCCAGCAGCTTGAACGGGGGAATAAACTACGAGCAGTACTTC
d_gene: .
j_gene: TRBJ2-7
v_gene: TRBV5-4
abundance: few

CDR3aa: CSVVTGSETQYF
CDR3nt: TGCAGCGTTGTCACAGGGAGTGAGACCCAGTACTTC
d_gene: .
j_gene: TRBJ2-5
v_gene: TRBV29-1
abundance: .

CDR3aa: CASSIRGGIEKLFF
CDR3nt: TGTGCCAGTAGTATTAGAGGGGGGATCGAAAAACTGTTTTTT
d_gene: .
j_gene: TRBJ1-4
v_gene: TRBV19
abundance: .

CDR3aa: CASRPSSSGETQYF
CDR3nt: TGTGCCAGCAGACCCTCCAGCTCCGGAGAGACCCAGTACTTC
d_gene: .
j_gene: TRBJ2-5
v_gene: TRBV11-2
abundance: .

CDR3aa: CASGQGLTLNTEAFF
CDR3nt: TGCGCCAGCGGCCAGGGGCTAACCTTGAACACTGAAGCTTTCTTT
d_gene: .
j_gene: TRBJ1-1
v_gene: TRBV5-1
abundance: .

CDR3aa: CATSRVGREQYF
CDR3nt: TGTGCCACCAGCAGGGTGGGGCGCGAGCAGTACTTC
d_gene: .
j_gene: TRBJ2-7
v_gene: TRBV15
abundance: .

CDR3aa: CASSLQGPSTDTQYF
CDR3nt: TGTGCCAGCAGCTTACAGGGTCCGAGCACAGATACGCAGTATTTT
d_gene: .
j_gene: TRBJ2-3
v_gene: TRBV6-6
abundance: .

CDR3aa: CASSGGQGQQYF
CDR3nt: TGTGCCAGCAGCGGGGGACAGGGCCAGCAGTACTTC
d_gene: TRBD1
j_gene: TRBJ2-7
v_gene: TRBV5-4
abundance: .

CDR3aa: CASSLRWGLVTNEQFF
CDR3nt: TGTGCCAGCAGCTTGCGGTGGGGCCTGGTTACCAATGAGCAGTTCTTC
d_gene: .
j_gene: TRBJ2-1
v_gene: TRBV5-6
abundance: once